A single sample is the source of the 2 T cell receptor beta chains below, sequenced in a study of cytomegalovirus exposure and HLA in healthy donors. It was with 60 Vbeta and 13 Jbeta primers that the PCR ran. Generated by immunoSEQ multiplex PCR, the TCRdb table keeps only in-frame clones and is missing some. The sample shows roughly 120,000 clones, under 80% of them seen only once. Sequenced input: PBMCs. All receptors come from a woman aged 45-60 years in good health and CMV-seropositive.

V and J are TRBV6-1 and TRBJ1-4; 9 nucleotides match TRBD1. Germline values: CDR1 MNHNS, CDR2 SASEGT. Losses at the gene ends were 4 bases for V and 2 bases for J; bases not matched to a gene: 8. The CDR3 spans 17 residues. The DNA of the CDR3 is TGTGCCAGCAGTGGTTCAGGGACAGGGTGGACTAATGAAAAACTGTTTTTT. This encodes CASSGSGTGWTNEKLFF.

The chain couples TRBV19 to TRBJ1-5; no firm D call. The V end was cut by 3 bases, the J end by 2 bases, with 8 bases between. Per the germline V gene, CDR1 is LNHDA and CDR2 is SQIVND (reference sequence). The CDR3 spans 14 residues. The CDR3 region has the DNA TGTGCCAGTAGTATTTCGGCGGGCAATCAGCCCCAGCATTTT. Protein: CASSISAGNQPQHF.